The present T cell receptor (beta chain) was sequenced within a study of CD8+ T cells in alopecia areata listed by TCRdb under 2018. Notes on the research overall: In both human patients and the C3H/HeJ mouse model, the study applied high-throughput TCRbeta sequencing to look at T cell clonal expansion in alopecia areata. Human TCRbeta sequencing covered scalp tissue and sorted CD4+ and CD8+ peripheral blood T cells from patchy and totalis/universalis alopecia areata patients and healthy controls. Clonality in the scalp was compared among normal scalp (n=4), patchy alopecia areata scalp (n=8), and alopecia totalis/universalis scalp (n=8). RNA was extracted with the PAXgene miRNA kit for fixed scalp, the miRNeasy kit for PBMCs, and the RNeasy kit for mouse skin. TCRbeta CDR3 regions were amplified by immunoSEQ multiplex PCR with 35 Vbeta forward and 13 Jbeta reverse primers.

Of note for this clone: Its antigen is unknown. Base qualities were left out, and no much larger clone turns up one base away.

Summary of the overall study and its limitations: Scalp TCR repertoire analysis is complicated because resident alphabeta T cells in normal human skin are also sequenced, whereas mouse skin is dominated by gammadelta T cells. Compared with normal scalp, lesional scalp, particularly in alopecia totalis/universalis, had higher clonality and more expanded CD8+ clones, which suggests antigenic drive. Shared TCR sequences between patients were less evident than in mice, which may be partly attributable to HLA diversity in the patient population.

The library was obtained by the immunoSEQ multiplex PCR assay. RNA was extracted from all samples and reverse transcribed into cDNA as template for TCR sequencing. SuperScript III was used for first-strand cDNA synthesis, primed with a 2:1 mix of oligo-dT and random hexamers. A synthetic immune receptor repertoire was used to measure amplification bias, and any remaining bias was corrected computationally. As for how the authors treated the data: After raw reads were preprocessed to remove errors, the CDR3 was defined following IMGT conventions as running from the conserved cysteine to phenylalanine. To get clonality, Shannon entropy was normalized by log2 of the number of productive unique TCRs and the result was subtracted from 1. Whether each scalp clone was CD4 or CD8 was inferred by checking scalp TCRbeta sequences against the CD4 and CD8 repertoires from sorted blood. TCRdb holds this immuneACCESS table with in-frame rearrangements only. Some clones are missing; in checked studies, unresolved V genes explain under half, and the rest has no known cause. V, J and clone size are taken as reported in that table, and D and trimming were inferred from the DNA itself. The sample table lists roughly 200,000 clones, roughly 56% of them with a count of one. The top ten hold roughly 5.3% of the sample.

PBMCs were isolated by density centrifugation and stained for CD3, CD4 and CD8, after which CD4+ and CD8+ T cells were sorted on a FACSAria. Scalp biopsies and blood samples were obtained from unaffected controls. This receptor was obtained from a human donor in good health. Sequenced sample: CD8+ T cells sorted from blood.

The DNA is TGTGCCAGTGGGGGTGGCTATGGCTACACCTTC. Its product reads: CASGGGYGYTF. Here the chain combines TRBV27 and TRBJ1-2; the D segment could be TRBD1, given 5 matching bases. At the junction V is shortened by 9 bases and J by 4 bases, with 9 bases in between. Including the terminal cysteine and phenylalanine, the CDR3 comprises 11 residues. The kept DNA is CDR3 alone, 33 bases in frame from the first base. Per the germline V gene (reference sequence), MNHEY is the CDR1 and SMNVEV is the CDR2.